This T cell receptor (beta chain) was observed in a study of cytomegalovirus exposure and HLA in healthy donors. Comments on this clone: The target antigen is unknown.

Study-wide results and caveats: Compared with the approximately 680-donor mean, an Asian-associated ancestry cluster reportedly had fewer N-insertions, according to a later analysis. Sequencing likely caused a cluster of highly shared sequence variants. From TCR beta sequences, most subjects' HLA-A and HLA-B alleles were reportedly predicted accurately. In a later analysis, parvovirus B19, influenza, CMV and Epstein-Barr virus appeared linked to several top co-occurrence clusters.

The PCR made use of 60 Vbeta and 13 Jbeta primers. Method: immunoSEQ multiplex PCR; TCRdb's copy keeps in-frame clones and lacks some. The sample has about 180,000 clones, 77% seen once; the top ten hold approximately 1.5%. Germline CDR1 reads SGHTA; CDR2 reads FQGNSA. J was trimmed by 10 bases and V by 5 bases; bases with no gene match: 10. This CDR3 contains 13 residues. J is TRBJ1-1 and V is TRBV7-2, with TRBD1 matching over 7 bases. This TCR was recovered from a man younger than 35 in good health and CMV-seronegative. Sample: PBMCs. For the CDR3, the DNA is TGTGCCAGCAGCACCATTCAGGGGGGAGGAGCTTTCTTT. It specifies CASSTIQGGGAFF.